This TCR beta chain was captured by sequencing in a study of T-cell reconstitution after alpha-beta-depleted transplantation in children. Study conclusions and caveats: When one year had passed after transplant, most T-cell counts and diversity came from newly produced T cells. Day-60 TCRbeta diversity that was high in some patients was derived from surviving recipient T cells and thymic progenitors. Several hundred rapidly expanded clones from non-depleted graft cells reportedly supplied alpha-beta T cells about two months post-transplant.

Using unique molecular identifiers, the investigators prepared the TCRbeta library. TCRdb processed the PCR reads anew with MiXCR; each CDR3 protein has one entry. In the table there are around 70,000 distinct CDR3 sequences, about a tenth of which are singletons. This clonotype was seen only once. The antigen remains undetermined. This CDR3 region has 16 residues. Germline-derived CDR1 and CDR2 are MDHEN and SYDVKM. Trimming removed 4 bases at V and 5 bases at J, with 20 bases between. Sequenced here: PBMCs, sampled before TCRalphabeta/CD19-depleted stem cell transplant. The TCR originated in a boy younger than 18 with acute myeloid leukemia, due to receive a stem cell transplant. The chain has TRBV28 and TRBJ2-5, with D possibly being TRBD2 (5 bases). CDR3 in amino acids: CASSSPSDGRGETQYF. The CDR3 DNA reads TGTGCCAGCAGTTCCCCCTCGGACGGTCGCGGGGAGACCCAGTACTTC.